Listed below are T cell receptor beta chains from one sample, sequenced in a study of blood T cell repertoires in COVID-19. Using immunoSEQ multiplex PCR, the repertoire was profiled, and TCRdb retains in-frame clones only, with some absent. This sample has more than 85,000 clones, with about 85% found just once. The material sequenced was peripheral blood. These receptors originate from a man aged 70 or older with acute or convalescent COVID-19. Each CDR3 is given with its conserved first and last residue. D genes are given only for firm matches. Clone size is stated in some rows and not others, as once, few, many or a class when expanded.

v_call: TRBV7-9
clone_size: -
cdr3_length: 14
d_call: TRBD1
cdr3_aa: CASSRGQPNSPLHF

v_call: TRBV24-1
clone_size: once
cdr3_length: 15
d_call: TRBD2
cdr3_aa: CATSGVAGGNNEQFF

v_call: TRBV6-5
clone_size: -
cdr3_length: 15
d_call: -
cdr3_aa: CASRNRVSGANVLTF

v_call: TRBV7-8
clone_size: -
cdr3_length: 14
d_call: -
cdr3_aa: CASSLAPSTAGYTF

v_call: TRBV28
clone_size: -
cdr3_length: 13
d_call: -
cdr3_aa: CASTIDSSYEQYF

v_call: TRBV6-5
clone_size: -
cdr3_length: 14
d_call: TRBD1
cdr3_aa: CASSPGRTGEGYTF

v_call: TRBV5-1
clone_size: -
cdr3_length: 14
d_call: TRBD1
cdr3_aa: CASRWTGGSYEQYF

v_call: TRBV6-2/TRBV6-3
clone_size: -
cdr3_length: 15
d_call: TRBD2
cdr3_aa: CASSQAGGSSYEQYF

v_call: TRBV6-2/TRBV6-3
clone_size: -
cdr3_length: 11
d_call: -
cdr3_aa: CASSQGEAQYF

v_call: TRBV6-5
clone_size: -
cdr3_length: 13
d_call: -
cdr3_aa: CASSPDLLYGYTF

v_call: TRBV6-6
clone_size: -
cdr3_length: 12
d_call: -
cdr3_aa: CASSYVGWPQHF

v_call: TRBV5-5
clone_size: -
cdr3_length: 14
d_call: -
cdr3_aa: CASSFEVSGNTIYF

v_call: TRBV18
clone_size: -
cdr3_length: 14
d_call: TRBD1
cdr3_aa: CASSPSRGRTEAFF

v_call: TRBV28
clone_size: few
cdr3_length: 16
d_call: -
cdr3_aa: CASSLSTIPSGNTIYF

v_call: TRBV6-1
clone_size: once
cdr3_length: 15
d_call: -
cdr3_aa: CASSEGIVRANEQFF

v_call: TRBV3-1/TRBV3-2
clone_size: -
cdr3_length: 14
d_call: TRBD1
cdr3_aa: CASSQLGDRGGYTF

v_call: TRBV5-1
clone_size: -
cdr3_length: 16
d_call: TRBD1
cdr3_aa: CASSPRTGASNYGYTF

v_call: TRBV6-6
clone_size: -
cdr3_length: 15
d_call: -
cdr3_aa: CASRSSGRGNEKLFF

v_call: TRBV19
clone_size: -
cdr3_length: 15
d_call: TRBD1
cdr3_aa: CASSIRQGANTEAFF

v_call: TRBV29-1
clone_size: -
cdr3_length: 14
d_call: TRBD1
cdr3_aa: CSVSSGTGENIQYF

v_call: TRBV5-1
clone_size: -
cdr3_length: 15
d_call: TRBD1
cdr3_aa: CASRRGTGGTDTQYF

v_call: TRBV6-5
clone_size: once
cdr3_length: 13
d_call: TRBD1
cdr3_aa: CASSPGTGWELFF

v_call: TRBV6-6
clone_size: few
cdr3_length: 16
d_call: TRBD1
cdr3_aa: CASSYPGTGDNSPLHF

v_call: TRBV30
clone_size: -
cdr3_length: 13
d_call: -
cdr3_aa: CAWSASRGDGYTF

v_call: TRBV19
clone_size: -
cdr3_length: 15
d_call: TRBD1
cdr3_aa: CASSIARQGYSPLHF

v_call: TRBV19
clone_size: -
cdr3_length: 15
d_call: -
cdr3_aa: CASSIVLEGGTEAFF

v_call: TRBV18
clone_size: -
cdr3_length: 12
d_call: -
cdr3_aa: CASFTPGTEAFF

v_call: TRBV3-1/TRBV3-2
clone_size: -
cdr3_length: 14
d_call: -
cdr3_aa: CASCSQATNEKLFF

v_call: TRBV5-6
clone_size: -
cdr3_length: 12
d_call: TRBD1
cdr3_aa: CASSPDRDEQYF

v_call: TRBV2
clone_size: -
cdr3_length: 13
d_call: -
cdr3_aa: CASSEVRVGELFF

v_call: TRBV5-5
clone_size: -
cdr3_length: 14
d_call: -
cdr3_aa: CASSLDSSYNEQFF

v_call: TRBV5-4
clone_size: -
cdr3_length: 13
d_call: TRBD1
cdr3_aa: CASSVDRYYGYTF

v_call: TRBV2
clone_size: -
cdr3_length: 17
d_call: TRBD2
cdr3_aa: CASSPTSGGEKAGELFF

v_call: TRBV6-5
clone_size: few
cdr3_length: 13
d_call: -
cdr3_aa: CASRTTGRETQYF

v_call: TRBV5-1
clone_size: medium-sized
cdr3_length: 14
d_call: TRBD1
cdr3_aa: CASTPGGLNSPLHF

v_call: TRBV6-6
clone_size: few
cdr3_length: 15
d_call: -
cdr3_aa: CASSPDTRYTGELFF

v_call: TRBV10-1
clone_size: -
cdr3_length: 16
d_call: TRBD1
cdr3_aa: CASSESPGQGSYGYTF

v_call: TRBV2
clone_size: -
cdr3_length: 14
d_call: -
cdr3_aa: CASKSSASGNTIYF

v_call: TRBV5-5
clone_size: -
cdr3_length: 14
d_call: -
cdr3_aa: CASSLIQNTGELFF

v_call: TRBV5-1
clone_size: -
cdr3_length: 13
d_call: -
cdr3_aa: CASSSGRQETQYF

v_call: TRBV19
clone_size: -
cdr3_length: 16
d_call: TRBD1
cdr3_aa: CASSEGGTGGAETQYF

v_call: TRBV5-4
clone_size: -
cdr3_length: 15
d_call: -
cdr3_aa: CASSFEVARTDTQYF

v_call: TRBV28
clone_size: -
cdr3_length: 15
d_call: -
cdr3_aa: CASSGGAVPPDTQYF

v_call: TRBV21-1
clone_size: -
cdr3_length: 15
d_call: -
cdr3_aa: CASSKGGQFRDEQFF

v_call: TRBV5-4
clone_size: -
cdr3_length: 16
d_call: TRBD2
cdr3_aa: CASGVPGGADTGELFF

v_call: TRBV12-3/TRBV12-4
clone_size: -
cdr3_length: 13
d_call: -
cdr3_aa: CASSLRQNTEAFF

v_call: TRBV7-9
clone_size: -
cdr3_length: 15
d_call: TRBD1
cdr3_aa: CASEAGGSANYGYTF

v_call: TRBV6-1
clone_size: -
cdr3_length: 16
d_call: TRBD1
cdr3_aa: CASSEVGTGSNSPLHF

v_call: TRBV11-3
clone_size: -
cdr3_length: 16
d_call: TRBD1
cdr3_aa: CASSSTRTGENEKLFF

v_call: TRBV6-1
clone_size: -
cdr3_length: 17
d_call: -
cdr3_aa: CASSVDSQGSSGNTIYF

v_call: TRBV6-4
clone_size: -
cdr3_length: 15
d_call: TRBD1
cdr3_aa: CASRPTGRLNSPLHF